The 2 T cell receptor beta chains below all came from one sample that was sequenced in a study of T-cell reconstitution after alpha-beta-depleted transplantation in children (dated by TCRdb to about 2016). Library preparation employed PCR. Sequencing was performed on an Illumina HiSeq 2500. Molecular barcoding was employed in the preparation of TCR libraries, with unique molecular identifiers being used to normalize TCRbeta repertoire quantification. TCRdb reprocessed the public reads (quality trimming at Q25 with fastp, clone calling with MiXCR) and kept in-frame beta chains. One record per CDR3 amino acid sequence lists the most common genes and DNA. Here the sample has about 500,000 distinct CDR3 sequences; 32% occur a single time. 2% to 3% of the sample rests with the top ten. Sequenced here: PBMCs from the stem cell graft donor, sampled from the stem cell graft. Every receptor here comes from a human donor who donated a stem cell graft to a child with aplastic anemia.

This chain joins TRBV2 and TRBJ2-7, with D tentatively TRBD2 (6 bases). The CDR3 runs 15 residues. V gave up 7 bases and J gave up 0 bases, with 16 bases separating them. Germline V lookup: CDR1 SNHLY, CDR2 FYNNEI. In DNA form, the CDR3 reads TGTGCCAGCAAGGGGTGGAGGGCCAACTCCTACGAGCAGTACTTC. This translates into CASKGWRANSYEQYF.

The genes are TRBV7-9 and TRBJ2-3; weak D call: TRBD2 (6 bases). Trimming removed 2 bases at V and 4 bases at J, with 10 bases between. This CDR3 is built from 14 residues. Germline V lookup: CDR1 SEHNR, CDR2 FQNEAQ (reference sequence). The CDR3 spells CASSLWRGPDTQYF. The CDR3 DNA reads as TGTGCCAGCAGCTTATGGAGGGGCCCAGATACGCAGTATTTT.